One and the same sample provided the 6 T cell receptor beta chains below, sequenced in a study of CD8 T cells in Susac syndrome. Reverse transcription of roughly 0.45 to 1 ug RNA was performed with random hexamers. TCRdb recomputed calls from the immunoSEQ multiplex PCR reads with MiXCR, one row per CDR3 protein. The sample gives about 300,000 distinct CDR3 sequences, roughly 85% of which show up once; around 0.22% is in the top ten. The material sequenced was CD8+ T cells from PBMCs. All receptors derive from a human donor with multiple sclerosis.

V usage is TRBV9 and J usage is TRBJ2-3, with TRBD2 matching 11 bases. Per germline, CDR1 SGDLS and CDR2 YYNGEE. V trimming: 4 bases; J trimming: 4 bases; junction bases outside the gene matches: 8. The CDR3 is 16 amino acids. The CDR3 loop is CASSLLAGGPADTQYF. For the CDR3, the DNA is TGTGCCAGCAGCTTGTTAGCGGGAGGGCCTGCAGATACGCAGTATTTT.

This chain links TRBV12-3 or TRBV12-4 with TRBJ2-1; unclear D gene. Deletions cut 3 bases from V and 5 bases from J, with 11 bases between. The CDR3 length is 14 residues. The CDR3 DNA follows: TGTGCCAGCAGTTTTCCCCCCTGGAACAATGAGCAGTTCTTC. Amino acid sequence: CASSFPPWNNEQFF.

V and J are TRBV4-1 and TRBJ2-2; unclear D gene. The V gene lost 4 bases and the J gene lost 4 bases, with 13 bases spanning the gap. Germline CDR1 is MGHRA and CDR2 is YSYEKL. This CDR3 has 15 residues. CDR3 bases: TGCGCCAGCAGCCCGCTGGATCTCGTCACCGGGGAGCTGTTTTTT. Protein: CASSPLDLVTGELFF.

The CDR3 protein is CASSLDITNYGYTF. The CDR3 region has the DNA TGTGCCAGCAGTCTGGACATTACTAACTATGGCTACACCTTC. The chain joins TRBV6-5 to TRBJ1-2; the D gene is possibly TRBD1 (5 bases). This CDR3 is 14 amino acids long. The germline gives CDR1 MNHEY, CDR2 SVGAGI. Trimming removed 5 bases at V and 0 bases at J, with 10 bases between.

The chain has TRBV7-9 and TRBJ2-7, with 11 nucleotides matching TRBD2. The germline CDR1 and CDR2 sequences are SEHNR and FQNEAQ (reference sequence). The ends lost 6 bases at V and 2 bases at J; junction bases unmatched: 9. The CDR3 totals 16 residues. Here the CDR3 DNA reads TGTGCCAGCAGTCCGCGGACTAGCGGGCTTACCTACGAGCAGTACTTC. Translated: CASSPRTSGLTYEQYF. The entire variable domain, with the rest obtained from reference TRBV7-9 and TRBJ2-7, is as follows: DTGVSQNPRHKITKRGQNVTFRCDPISEHNRLYWYRQTLGQGPEFLTYFQNEAQLEKSRLLSDRFSAERPKGSFSTLEIQRTEQGDSAMYLCASSPRTSGLTYEQYFGPGTRLTVT.

In the case of this clonotype: One end of the junction does not line up with germline, which may come from a read error. The V and J genes are TRBV28 and TRBJ2-5, with 7 bases matching TRBD1. Germline CDR1 MDHEN, CDR2 SYDVKM. This CDR3 is built from 17 residues. CDR3 protein: CAGSLNQWGQFQETQYF. CDR3 nucleotide sequence: TGTGCCGGCAGTTTAAATCAATGGGGACAGTTCCAAGAGACCCAGTACTTC.